Below are 9 T cell receptor beta chains sequenced from a single sample in a study of Ad26.COV2.S vaccination and SARS-CoV-2 variants. Data came from immunoSEQ multiplex PCR; TCRdb stores just in-frame clones and leaves some out. The sample lists under 250,000 clones; roughly nine tenths were seen once. The treatment was: roughly 18 received Ad26.COV2.S at low or high dose, single or two shots; 5 received placebo; per-sample allocation not given. The investigators took samples on day 63 after the first vaccine or placebo injection. The sample consisted of peripheral blood, taken in a trial of Ad26.COV2.S vaccine versus placebo. The receptors were gathered from a person between 18 and 65 years old who received the Ad26.COV2.S COVID-19 vaccine or a placebo.

The chain recombines TRBV30 with TRBJ2-5, with D unclear. V lost 1 base, J lost 5 bases, and 8 bases lay in between. Germline loops: CDR1 GTSNPN, CDR2 SVGIG (reference sequence). The CDR3 consists of 12 residues. DNA of the CDR3: TGTGCCTGGAGTGGCCCCAATGAGACCCAGTACTTC. This sequence encodes CAWSGPNETQYF. Together with reference TRBV30 and TRBJ2-5, the CDR3 gives the full variable domain: SQTIHQWPATLVQPVGSPLSLECTVEGTSNPNLYWYRQAAGRGLQLLFYSVGIGQISSEVPQNLSASRPQDRQFILSSKKLLLSDSGFYLCAWSGPNETQYFGPGTRLLVL.

The V gene is TRBV10-3, the J gene TRBJ1-5, with D maybe TRBD1 (6 bases). Trimming removed 2 bases from V and 7 bases from J, with 15 bases in between. Looked up from germline, CDR1 is ENHRY and CDR2 is SYGVKD. This CDR3 has 15 residues. The CDR3, as DNA: TGTGCCATCAGTGAGGGAGGGGGGGCTCAACAGCCCCAGCATTTT. Protein: CAISEGGGAQQPQHF.

The rearrangement uses TRBV14 and TRBJ1-3; D gene unclear. The CDR3 is 13 residues long. Germline V CDR1 and CDR2: SGHDN, FVKESK. Between the trimmed V and J ends, which lost 5 bases and 0 bases, there was a span of 5 bases. CDR3 in amino acids: CASSFSSGNTIYF. The CDR3 DNA sequence: TGTGCCAGCAGCTTTTCCTCTGGAAACACCATATATTTT.

CDR3 protein: CASSQGGRGYTF. CDR3 in DNA: TGTGCCAGCAGCCAAGGGGGGCGCGGCTACACCTTC. The chain has TRBV3-1 (or the pseudogene TRBV3-2) and TRBJ1-2, with D maybe TRBD1 (6 bases). CDR1 is LGHDT, CDR2 YNNKEL, per germline (reference sequence). The germline V and J ends were trimmed by 1 base and 8 bases, with 8 bases remaining between them. This CDR3 spans 12 amino acids.

This chain connects TRBV7-9 to TRBJ1-1; D is undetermined. Between the trimmed V and J ends, which lost 2 bases and 4 bases, there was a span of 11 bases. The germline CDR1 and CDR2 sequences are SEHNR and FQNEAQ (reference sequence). The CDR3 spans 14 residues. The CDR3 loop reads CASSLTIGGTEAFF. DNA of the CDR3: TGTGCCAGCAGCTTAACCATCGGAGGCACTGAAGCTTTCTTT.

The gene calls are TRBV30 and TRBJ2-7; D is possibly TRBD1 or TRBD2 (5 bases each). The germline V and J ends were trimmed by 5 bases and 3 bases, with 14 bases remaining between them. This CDR3 has 13 residues. Per germline, CDR1 GTSNPN and CDR2 SVGIG (reference sequence). CDR3 sequence: CAWAPGPDYEQYF. The CDR3 DNA reads as TGTGCCTGGGCCCCGGGACCCGACTACGAGCAGTACTTC.

The V gene is TRBV7-2, the J gene TRBJ2-3, with 10 bases matching TRBD2. CDR1 SGHTA and CDR2 FQGNSA come from the germline V gene. The CDR3 is 15 amino acids. V was clipped by 3 bases and J by 6 bases; unmatched bases: 6. The CDR3 sequence is CASSLLAGAGDTQYF. In nucleotides, the CDR3 is TGTGCCAGCAGCTTGCTAGCGGGGGCGGGGGATACGCAGTATTTT.

The count of this clone is one. The V call is TRBV12-5, the J call TRBJ1-3, with a weak D call TRBD1 (6 bases). Germline CDR1 and CDR2: LGHNT and FRNRAP. V was clipped by 3 bases and J by 2 bases, with 8 bases between them. The length of the CDR3 is 14 residues. The CDR3 region has the DNA TGTGCTAGTGGTTTAGGGACAACTGGAAACACCATATATTTT. Protein sequence: CASGLGTTGNTIYF. The complete variable domain, with remaining parts taken from reference TRBV12-5 and TRBJ1-3, reads DARVTQTPRHKVTEMGQEVTMRCQPILGHNTVFWYRQTMMQGLELLAYFRNRAPLDDSGMPKDRFSAEMPDATLATLKIQPSEPRDSAVYFCASGLGTTGNTIYFGEGSWLTVV.

The CDR3 nucleotides are TGTGCCATCAGTGAGTCGGGAGGACCGAACACTGAAGCTTTCTTT. Amino acids: CAISESGGPNTEAFF. This chain connects TRBV10-3 to TRBJ1-1; D uncertain. Trimming shortened V by 0 bases and J by 1 base, and 9 bases separated the two germline ends. The CDR3 length is 15 residues. CDR1 is ENHRY and CDR2 is SYGVKD in the germline V gene.